This T cell receptor beta chain was profiled in a study of post-analysis software for immune sequencing data. Germline V gene lookup returns CDR1 MNHEY and CDR2 SVGAGI. The CDR3 spans 12 residues. Trimming removed 6 bases from V and 9 bases from J, with 12 bases in between. General study results and limits: Higher frequency in patients than in controls was seen for roughly five TRBV segments, with TRBV5-6, TRBV5-1 and TRBV20-1 among them.

The authors incorporated unique molecular identifiers into the TCR beta cDNA libraries. TCRdb independently ran MiXCR on the PCR reads; one entry per CDR3 protein. The repertoire holds about 680,000 distinct CDR3 sequences, with approximately 60% as singletons. In the case of this clonotype: Its target is unknown.

The sample taken for sequencing was blood. The genes are TRBV6-5 and TRBJ2-1; D is uncertain. This sequence was found in a girl aged 2 to 9 with multiple sclerosis. The CDR3 bases are TGTGCCAGCAGCCTATTGATCGGTGAGCAGTTCTTC. Protein product: CASSLLIGEQFF.